The next 27 T cell receptor beta chains were all read from a single sample in a study of shared clonotypes between healthy human individuals. The protocol was immunoSEQ multiplex PCR, while the TCRdb copy is restricted to in-frame clones and leaves out a portion. The sample has more than 400,000 clones; approximately 84% are singletons. The sequencing input was PBMCs. These receptors all come from a woman aged 40 to 49 in good health. Some clones in this sample may be carry-over from other donors' samples.

Notes on this clone: A read error is likely here: a far larger clone is one base away. Other DNA sequences in this sample translate to the same CDR3. The rearrangement joins TRBV7-2 to TRBJ1-5, with D unresolved. From germline, CDR1 is SGHTA and CDR2 FQGNSA. This CDR3 region has 14 residues. The germline V and J ends were trimmed by 5 bases and 0 bases, with 8 bases remaining between them. The DNA of the CDR3 is TGTGCCAGCAGCCCCCATACTAGCAATCAGCCCCAGCATTTT. It translates to CASSPHTSNQPQHF.

This clone has just one count. V gene TRBV27 combines with J gene TRBJ2-2; D call uncertain. Per germline, CDR1 MNHEY and CDR2 SMNVEV (reference sequence). The CDR3 consists of 12 residues. Trimming cost V 3 bases and J 6 bases, with 5 bases left between them. This CDR3 reads CASSFGAGELFF. Written as DNA, the CDR3 is TGTGCCAGCAGTTTTGGAGCCGGGGAGCTGTTTTTT.

As concerns this clone: This sample also contains other DNA sequences that code for the same CDR3. The CDR3 is CASSYSGTGLREQYF. For the CDR3, the DNA is TGTGCCAGCAGTTACAGCGGGACAGGGTTGCGCGAGCAGTACTTC. This rearrangement joins TRBV6-5 to TRBJ2-7, with 9 bases lining up with TRBD1. The CDR3 is made up of 15 amino acids. Germline CDR1 and CDR2: MNHEY and SVGAGI. V trimming: 2 bases; J trimming: 6 bases; junction bases outside the gene matches: 8.

This chain joins TRBV5-4 and TRBJ2-7; D not certain. Between the trimmed V and J ends, which lost 3 bases and 0 bases, there was a span of 13 bases. Per germline, CDR1 SGHNT and CDR2 YYREEE (reference sequence). The CDR3 length is 15 residues. The CDR3 is CASSSASSASYEQYF. For the CDR3, the DNA is TGTGCCAGCAGCTCCGCTAGTTCCGCCTCCTACGAGCAGTACTTC.

The chain is built from TRBV18 and TRBJ2-7, with D perhaps TRBD1 (6 bases). The germline V gene has CDR1 KGHSH and CDR2 LQKENI. The CDR3 is 14 amino acids. The V end lost 5 bases, the J end lost 3 bases, and 14 bases lay between the germline ends. The CDR3 sequence: CASSSSDRIYEQYF. CDR3 nucleotide sequence: TGTGCCAGCTCAAGCTCCGACAGGATCTACGAGCAGTACTTC.

The chain carries TRBV30 and TRBJ1-3; possibly TRBD1 for D (6 bases). Germline CDR1 is GTSNPN and CDR2 is SVGIG (reference sequence). CDR3 length: 13 residues. With 2 bases removed from V and 2 bases from J, the gap between germline ends came to 7 bases. The CDR3 reads CAWSQGTGNTIYF. The CDR3 nucleotides read TGTGCCTGGAGTCAGGGGACTGGAAACACCATATATTTT. Based on the CDR3 plus reference TRBV30 and TRBJ1-3, the full variable domain is SQTIHQWPATLVQPVGSPLSLECTVEGTSNPNLYWYRQAAGRGLQLLFYSVGIGQISSEVPQNLSASRPQDRQFILSSKKLLLSDSGFYLCAWSQGTGNTIYFGEGSWLTVV.

V usage is TRBV27 and J usage is TRBJ2-4; 8 bases line up with TRBD1. This CDR3 is built from 15 residues. Germline loops: CDR1 MNHEY, CDR2 SMNVEV (reference sequence). After removal of 6 bases from V and 7 bases from J, the junction contained 11 bases not matched to a gene. DNA of the CDR3: TGTGCCAGCAGCCCCTTGGACAGGGTGGAGAACATTCAGTACTTC. Its protein product is CASSPLDRVENIQYF.

A word on this clone: A much larger clone differs by one base, so this may be a read error. Other DNA sequences from this sample encode an identical CDR3 as well. J is TRBJ2-1 and V is TRBV15, with D perhaps being TRBD1 or TRBD2 (5 bases each). Trimming took 5 bases from V and 0 from J, leaving 11 bases between them. The CDR3 sequence is 15 residues long. From germline, CDR1 is LNHNV and CDR2 YYDKDF (reference sequence). The CDR3 spells CATSGTRSSYNEQFF. In DNA form, the CDR3 reads TGTGCCACCAGCGGGACCAGGAGCTCCTACAATGAGCAGTTCTTC.

The V gene is TRBV7-9, the J gene TRBJ2-7, with TRBD2 as a possible D gene (5 bases). The CDR3 has 12 residues. In germline, CDR1 is SEHNR, CDR2 FQNEAQ (reference sequence). The V end lost 6 bases, the J end lost 0 bases, and 6 bases lay between the germline ends. The CDR3 reads CASRRDSYEQYF. The CDR3 region has the DNA TGTGCCAGCAGGAGGGACTCCTACGAGCAGTACTTC. The complete variable domain, with remaining parts taken from reference TRBV7-9 and TRBJ2-7, reads DTGVSQNPRHKITKRGQNVTFRCDPISEHNRLYWYRQTLGQGPEFLTYFQNEAQLEKSRLLSDRFSAERPKGSFSTLEIQRTEQGDSAMYLCASRRDSYEQYFGPGTRLTVT.

The rearrangement uses TRBV4-2 and TRBJ2-7; 7 bases are a match to TRBD2. The length of the CDR3 is 15 residues. From germline, CDR1 is LGHNA and CDR2 YNFKEQ. J was trimmed by 0 bases and V by 2 bases; bases with no gene match: 4. CDR3 sequence reads: CASSQRDYFSYEQYF. The CDR3 DNA reads as TGTGCCAGCAGCCAACGGGACTACTTCTCCTACGAGCAGTACTTC.

A single count supports this clone. A read error is the likely source, as a far larger clone sits one nucleotide away. Other nucleotide sequences from this sample produce the same CDR3. V is TRBV5-4 and J is TRBJ2-1; perhaps TRBD1 as D (9 bases). Trimming removed 8 bases from V and 6 bases from J, with 18 bases in between. The CDR3 has 14 amino acids. Germline V gene lookup returns CDR1 SGHNT and CDR2 YYREEE (reference sequence). CDR3 protein: CASSGTGSRNEQFF. The DNA of the CDR3 is TGTGCCAGTAGCGGGACAGGGAGCCGCAATGAGCAGTTCTTC.

This chain connects TRBV27 to TRBJ1-3; D is uncertain. The J call may not be correct, given that the DNA end is closer to TRBJ2-2. The CDR3 spans 13 residues. The germline gives CDR1 MNHEY, CDR2 SMNVEV (reference sequence). The chain's CDR3 is CASSLMETGELFF. The CDR3 bases are TGTGCCAGCAGTTTAATGGAAACCGGGGAGCTGTTTTTT.

For this clone: One base separates it from a far larger clone, so it is likely a read error. The genes are TRBV29-1 and TRBJ2-7; TRBD1 matches at 7 bases. The ends lost 5 bases at V and 6 bases at J; junction bases unmatched: 13. Germline V CDR1 and CDR2: SQVTM, ANQGSEA. The CDR3 loop spans 14 amino acids. CDR3 sequence (DNA): TGCAGCGTTACTACAGGGGATAGGTCTCTCGAGCAGTACTTC. This translates into CSVTTGDRSLEQYF.

This clone has a handful of counts. The chain carries TRBV5-5 and TRBJ2-7; tentatively, D is TRBD1 (5 bases). Germline V CDR1 and CDR2: SGHKS, YYEKEE (reference sequence). CDR3 length: 13 residues. V was shortened by 7 bases and J by 2 bases, with 13 bases between the two germline ends. In DNA form, the CDR3 reads TGTGCCAGCGGGTATGGGGCGACCTACGAGCAGTACTTC. Encoded protein: CASGYGATYEQYF.

The genes are TRBV7-9 and TRBJ2-7; D gene uncertain. CDR3 length: 15 amino acids. The germline V and J ends were trimmed by 5 bases and 4 bases, with 18 bases remaining between them. CDR1 is SEHNR, CDR2 FQNEAQ, per germline (reference sequence). Written as DNA, the CDR3 is TGTGCCAGCAGCCCAACCTTTGCCAGTCAATACGAGCAGTACTTC. Amino acid sequence: CASSPTFASQYEQYF.

This clone showed up just a few times. This chain joins TRBV15 and TRBJ2-3; 9 nucleotides line up with TRBD2. This CDR3 region has 14 residues. J lost 2 bases, V lost 8 bases, and 5 bases had no gene match. Germline V gives CDR1 LNHNV, CDR2 YYDKDF (reference sequence). CDR3 protein: CATGAGGDTDTQYF. The CDR3 nucleotides are TGTGCCACCGGTGCGGGAGGGGACACAGATACGCAGTATTTT.

This chain joins TRBV6-5 and TRBJ2-5; D is unclear. CDR3 size: 16 residues. Trimming took off 4 bases at V and 5 bases at J, with 20 bases between the two ends. Germline V gene data show CDR1 as MNHEY and CDR2 as SVGAGI. CDR3 sequence: CASSLDWSAYEETQYF. CDR3 nucleotides: TGTGCCAGCAGTTTAGATTGGAGTGCCTACGAGGAGACCCAGTACTTC.

The V gene is TRBV11-2, the J gene TRBJ2-1; TRBD2 matches at 8 bases. CDR1 and CDR2 (germline): SGHAT, FQNNGV. With V trimmed by 5 bases and J by 6 bases, 9 bases remained unmatched. This CDR3 is built from 15 residues. Written as DNA, the CDR3 is TGTGCCAGCAGCCAATCCGGGACTAGGACCAATGAGCAGTTCTTC. This gives the protein CASSQSGTRTNEQFF.

On this clone itself: At the DNA level, this CDR3 is encoded by other sequences in the same sample as well. The V call is TRBV7-6, the J call TRBJ2-3; 7 bases map to TRBD1. Trimming at V came to 1 base and at J to 3 bases, leaving 4 bases not matched to a gene. The CDR3 is 15 amino acids. The germline CDR1 and CDR2 sequences are SGHVS and FNYEAQ. The CDR3 region has the DNA TGTGCCAGCAGCTTAGGACAGGGCGGGACAGATACGCAGTATTTT. It codes for CASSLGQGGTDTQYF.

This chain links TRBV7-2 with TRBJ2-2, with D possibly being TRBD1 (5 bases). This CDR3 is 18 amino acids long. Trimming left V 3 bases short and J 2 bases short, with 19 bases between. Germline V lookup: CDR1 SGHTA, CDR2 FQGNSA. Here the CDR3 DNA reads TGTGCCAGCAGCTTTGGGATTGGTCGGACACTAAACACCGGGGAGCTGTTTTTT. Encoded protein: CASSFGIGRTLNTGELFF.

V and J are TRBV13 and TRBJ2-7; 10 nucleotides agree with TRBD1. CDR3 length: 14 amino acids. The trim removed 6 bases at V and 5 bases at J, leaving 7 bases unmatched. Germline CDR1 is PRHDT and CDR2 is FYEKMQ (reference sequence). The CDR3 DNA sequence: TGTGCCAGCAGAAACACCGGGACAGGGGACGAGCAGTACTTC. This gives the protein CASRNTGTGDEQYF.

The V and J genes are TRBV10-3 and TRBJ2-2, with 9 bases matching TRBD1. Germline CDR1 reads ENHRY; CDR2 reads SYGVKD. The CDR3 totals 15 residues. J gave up 4 bases and V 6 bases, and 6 bases lay outside the gene matches. Here the CDR3 reads CAISTGTGSTGELFF. In DNA, the CDR3 is TGTGCCATCAGCACCGGGACAGGGAGCACCGGGGAGCTGTTTTTT.

J is TRBJ2-5 and V is TRBV5-4; D is perhaps TRBD2 (7 bases). V was trimmed by 4 bases and J by 1 base, leaving 14 bases between them. CDR1 is SGHNT, CDR2 YYREEE, per germline (reference sequence). The CDR3 totals 15 residues. This CDR3 is CASSPGGRAQETQYF. CDR3 coding DNA: TGTGCCAGCAGCCCGGGGGGCAGGGCCCAAGAGACCCAGTACTTC.

The V and J genes are TRBV13 and TRBJ1-2; 11 bases line up with TRBD1. Germline V gene data show CDR1 as PRHDT and CDR2 as FYEKMQ (reference sequence). After removal of 5 bases from V and 2 bases from J, the junction contained 4 bases not matched to a gene. There are 15 residues in the CDR3. The CDR3 reads CASSTRDRGNYGYTF. The CDR3 DNA reads as TGTGCCAGCAGCACCCGGGACAGGGGGAACTATGGCTACACCTTC.

This clone showed up just once. V is TRBV19 and J is TRBJ1-5; 11 bases match TRBD1. The CDR3 has 15 amino acids. Unmatched junction bases numbered 3, after V lost 3 bases and J lost 5 bases. Germline-derived CDR1 and CDR2 are LNHDA and SQIVND (reference sequence). Here the CDR3 DNA reads TGTGCCAGTAGTATCCGGACAGGGGGCGATCAGCCCCAGCATTTT. Translated: CASSIRTGGDQPQHF.

This clone is a singleton in its sample. V gene TRBV5-4 combines with J gene TRBJ2-5; possibly TRBD1 for D (5 bases). TRBJ2-7 matches the DNA end more closely, so the J call is doubtful. This CDR3 comprises 15 residues. CDR1 SGHNT and CDR2 YYREEE come from the germline V gene (reference sequence). CDR3: CASGNGVGASYEQYF. The DNA of the CDR3 is TGTGCCAGCGGAAATGGGGTTGGGGCCTCCTACGAGCAGTACTTC.

This clone occurred once. For the CDR3, the DNA is TGCGCCAGCAGCTTGGAGGGACTAGCGGGACTCAATGAGCAGTTCTTC. As protein: CASSLEGLAGLNEQFF. The V call is TRBV5-1, the J call TRBJ2-1, with 13 bases aligning to TRBD2. Germline values: CDR1 SGHRS, CDR2 YFSETQ. The CDR3 runs to 16 residues. Trimming removed 0 bases from V and 6 bases from J; junction bases left unmatched: 3.